The T cell receptor beta chain described here comes from a study of glioma-infiltrating T cells. The germline V and J ends were trimmed by 6 bases and 5 bases, with 20 bases remaining between them. The CDR3 has 16 amino acids. Germline loops: CDR1 MNHNS, CDR2 SASEGT. Whole-study results and caveats: Tissue and blood shared very few CDR3 sequences. Gliomas, especially low-grade, showed above-expected tissue-blood divergence; non-neoplastic patients showed below.

Details on this clonotype: Its specificity is not known.

Amplification of TCR alpha and beta CDR3 regions from RNA used iRepertoire nested multiplex PCR. TCRdb redid the calling of the multiplex PCR reads with MiXCR, one entry per CDR3 protein. The data contain around 130,000 distinct CDR3 sequences, 24% of them singletons. This clonotype originated in a human donor with low-grade glioma or glioblastoma, undergoing nonglioma brain surgery, or in good health (not recorded which). The chain carries TRBV6-1 and TRBJ2-1; tentative D call: TRBD2 (6 bases). Sequencing used glioma tissue, nonneoplastic brain tissue, or PBMCs (not recorded which). CDR3: CASSGVGGDGDNEQFF. DNA for the CDR3: TGTGCCAGCAGCGGGGTGGGAGGCGATGGGGACAATGAGCAGTTCTTC.